One sample yielded the 22 T cell receptor beta chains listed below, sequenced in a study of vaccination effects on CD4 cells after COVID-19. Method: immunoSEQ multiplex PCR; TCRdb's copy keeps in-frame clones and lacks some. Of 13,000 to 15,000 clones listed, around 82% were seen once; the top ten hold less than 20%. Pools of viral peptides were used by the ViraFEST assay to expand antigen-specific CD4+ T cells ahead of sequencing. After around nine days in culture, the CD4+ T cells were isolated. A PCR test confirmed that the person had SARS-CoV-2 infection between March and December 2020. Participants received two doses of either the BNT162b2 or mRNA-1273 vaccine. No cognate antigen is known for these TCRs. Sequenced here: CD4+ T cells from PBMCs cultured with SARS-CoV-2 spike peptides, sampled after COVID-19 vaccination. Receptors originate from a human donor who had a prior SARS-CoV-2 infection.

This chain links TRBV10-3 with TRBJ2-2; D remains ambiguous. The CDR3 sequence is 14 residues long. Germline V gene lookup returns CDR1 ENHRY and CDR2 SYGVKD. Trimming removed 2 bases from V and 2 bases from J, with 6 bases in between. CDR3 in DNA: TGTGCCATCAGTGAGACTTACAACACCGGGGAGCTGTTTTTT. Protein: CAISETYNTGELFF.

This clone is classed as large. This rearrangement joins TRBV6-2 or TRBV6-3 to TRBJ1-2, with 8 bases identical to TRBD1. Germline CDR1 is MNHEY and CDR2 is SVGEGT. This CDR3 has 13 amino acids. Trimming cost V 4 bases and J 6 bases; bases outside gene matches: 4. DNA of the CDR3: TGTGCCAGCAGTTCCCGACAGGGGCATGGCTACACCTTC. This codes for CASSSRQGHGYTF.

The chain uses TRBV9 and TRBJ1-5; D remains unclear. V dropped 3 bases and J dropped 4 bases, with 8 bases sitting between them. This CDR3 has 13 amino acids. From germline, CDR1 is SGDLS and CDR2 YYNGEE. The CDR3 loop reads CASSAGWNQPQHF. CDR3 DNA sequence: TGTGCCAGCAGCGCGGGATGGAATCAGCCCCAGCATTTT.

V and J are TRBV5-1 and TRBJ1-2; D remains unclear. CDR1 and CDR2 from the germline V gene are SGHRS and YFSETQ. This CDR3 has 12 residues. The V end lost 0 bases, the J end lost 4 bases, and 4 bases lay between the germline ends. The CDR3 spells CASSLGPYGYTF. The DNA for the CDR3 is TGCGCCAGCAGCTTGGGACCCTATGGCTACACCTTC.

The genes are TRBV12-3 or TRBV12-4 and TRBJ2-3; unclear D gene. The CDR3 runs 12 residues. Trimming shortened V by 3 bases and J by 8 bases, and 9 bases separated the two germline ends. The DNA of the CDR3 is TGTGCCAGCAGTTTTGGGCGCCCTACGCAGTATTTT. This codes for CASSFGRPTQYF.

This clone was detected a few times. The rearrangement uses TRBV7-3 and TRBJ2-2; 7 nucleotides align to TRBD2. Germline CDR1 SGHTA, CDR2 FQGTGA. J lost 6 bases, V lost 5 bases, and 12 bases had no gene match. The CDR3 covers 16 residues. CDR3 in amino acids: CASSPKSGKTAGELFF. As DNA, the CDR3 is TGTGCCAGCAGCCCCAAGAGCGGGAAGACTGCCGGGGAGCTGTTTTTT.

The V gene is TRBV30, the J gene TRBJ1-6; 9 bases agree with TRBD1. This CDR3 is built from 12 residues. The V segment lost 5 bases and the J segment 10 bases; nucleotides outside the gene matches: 3. CDR1 and CDR2 from the germline V gene are GTSNPN and SVGIG (reference sequence). DNA for the CDR3: TGTGCCTGGGGACAGGGGTTATCACCCCTCCACTTT. Residues: CAWGQGLSPLHF.

The genes are TRBV7-9 and TRBJ2-4, with D possibly TRBD2 on 5 matching bases. CDR1 SEHNR and CDR2 FQNEAQ come from the germline V gene (reference sequence). V shed 1 base and J shed 7 bases, with 8 bases lying between them. The length of the CDR3 is 13 residues. CDR3 residues: CASSLVGVNIQYF. DNA of the CDR3: TGTGCCAGCAGCTTAGTCGGGGTGAACATTCAGTACTTC.

In this sample, this clone turned up a few times. The chain joins TRBV15 to TRBJ1-5, with D tentatively TRBD1 (5 bases). The CDR3 spans 14 residues. V dropped 3 bases and J dropped 6 bases, with 12 bases sitting between them. The germline V gene has CDR1 LNHNV and CDR2 YYDKDF (reference sequence). This chain's CDR3 is CATSSRQIGQPQHF. Here the CDR3 DNA reads TGTGCCACCAGCAGTAGACAGATCGGTCAGCCCCAGCATTTT. Based on the CDR3 plus reference TRBV15 and TRBJ1-5, the full variable domain is DAMVIQNPRYQVTQFGKPVTLSCSQTLNHNVMYWYQQKSSQAPKLLFHYYDKDFNNEADTPDNFQSRRPNTSFCFLDIRSPGLGDTAMYLCATSSRQIGQPQHFGDGTRLSIL.

The chain recombines TRBV6-2 or TRBV6-3 with TRBJ2-7; 7 bases match TRBD2. The CDR3 runs 15 residues. V shed 6 bases and J 6 bases; nucleotides not matched to a gene: 14. Germline CDR1 MNHEY, CDR2 SVGEGT. DNA of the CDR3: TGTGCCAGCAGCCTGCGGGCGGGACTATCCATCGAGCAGTACTTC. Translated: CASSLRAGLSIEQYF.

The chain carries TRBV13 and TRBJ1-2; 10 nucleotides align to TRBD1. The V segment lost 2 bases and the J segment 4 bases; nucleotides outside the gene matches: 4. The CDR3 spans 15 residues. Germline CDR1 reads PRHDT; CDR2 reads FYEKMQ (reference sequence). CDR3 coding DNA: TGTGCCAGCAGCTTACGAAGGACAGGGGGCTATGGCTACACCTTC. As protein: CASSLRRTGGYGYTF.

This chain uses TRBV11-3 with TRBJ2-3, with D uncertain. The CDR3 sequence is 15 residues long. Germline-derived CDR1 and CDR2 are SGHNT and YENEEA. V was pared by 1 base and J by 0 bases, with 8 bases between. Here the CDR3 reads CASSLGGTSTDTQYF. CDR3 coding DNA: TGTGCCAGCAGCTTAGGCGGAACTAGCACAGATACGCAGTATTTT.

The chain employs TRBV2 and TRBJ2-5; either TRBD1 or TRBD2 may fit D (6 bases each). V was pared by 4 bases and J by 4 bases, with 16 bases between. The CDR3 is 15 amino acids. Germline CDR1 reads SNHLY; CDR2 reads FYNNEI. As DNA, the CDR3 is TGTGCCAGCAGTGTCCCGGGGGCGCGGGGAGAGACCCAGTACTTC. Protein product: CASSVPGARGETQYF.

This clone was detected once. The rearrangement joins TRBV6-5 to TRBJ2-7, with 7 bases fitting TRBD2. This CDR3 region has 15 residues. Germline-derived CDR1 and CDR2 are MNHEY and SVGAGI. The trim removed 8 bases at V and 0 bases at J, leaving 10 bases unmatched. The CDR3 DNA reads TGTGCCAGCGGAAGGATGCTAGCGGACTCCTACGAGCAGTACTTC. As protein: CASGRMLADSYEQYF.

CDR3 nucleotides: TGCGCCAGCAGTCCAATTCTCTCCTACGAGCAGTACTTC. This codes for CASSPILSYEQYF. The V and J genes are TRBV5-1 and TRBJ2-7; D is unresolved. CDR3 length: 13 amino acids. Trimming left V 5 bases short and J 0 bases short, with 9 bases between. Germline assignment: CDR1 SGHRS and CDR2 YFSETQ.

The chain uses TRBV27 and TRBJ2-1, with 10 bases aligning to TRBD2. J lost 5 bases, V lost 7 bases, and 8 bases had no gene match. Germline V lookup: CDR1 MNHEY, CDR2 SMNVEV (reference sequence). There are 15 residues in the CDR3. The CDR3 region has the DNA TGTGCCAGCAAACGAGCGGGGGGGTACAACAATGAGCAGTTCTTC. Protein sequence: CASKRAGGYNNEQFF.

The chain couples TRBV28 to TRBJ2-6; possibly TRBD1 or TRBD2 for D (6 bases each). Trimming stripped 3 bases from V and 4 bases from J, with 13 bases between. The CDR3 runs 16 residues. Germline V gene data show CDR1 as MDHEN and CDR2 as SYDVKM. This CDR3 is CASSFGGSMGANVLTF. CDR3 nucleotide sequence: TGTGCCAGCAGTTTCGGGGGCTCGATGGGGGCCAACGTCCTGACTTTC.

The J gene is TRBJ2-7, the V gene TRBV7-9; no definite D call. The germline V gene has CDR1 SEHNR and CDR2 FQNEAQ (reference sequence). Between the trimmed V and J ends, which lost 2 bases and 1 base, there was a span of 9 bases. The CDR3 is 14 amino acids. CDR3 region: CASSLLSGSYEQYF. DNA for the CDR3: TGTGCCAGCAGCTTACTTTCCGGTTCCTACGAGCAGTACTTC.

This clone was counted only a few times. The rearrangement links TRBV27 to TRBJ1-1; no definite D call. This CDR3 has 13 residues. The germline V gene has CDR1 MNHEY and CDR2 SMNVEV (reference sequence). Trimming left V 6 bases short and J 5 bases short, with 13 bases between. The CDR3 here is CASRFIGGTEAFF. CDR3 in DNA: TGTGCCAGCAGGTTTATAGGCGGGACTGAAGCTTTCTTT.

The chain couples TRBV7-2 to TRBJ2-3; no definite D call. This CDR3 contains 15 residues. CDR1 and CDR2 (germline): SGHTA, FQGNSA. V lost 5 bases and J 1 base, leaving 13 bases between the germline ends. As DNA, the CDR3 is TGTGCCAGCAGCCGGGTGGAGTTACGCACAGATACGCAGTATTTT. This sequence encodes CASSRVELRTDTQYF.

The gene calls are TRBV6-6 and TRBJ2-3; 12 bases map to TRBD2. The V gene's germline CDR1 is MNHNY and CDR2 SVGAGI (reference sequence). This CDR3 is 16 amino acids long. The junction had 4 bases not matched to a gene; V was cut back by 5 bases and J by 1 base. CDR3 DNA: TGTGCCAGCAGTGGCCCTAGCGGGGGGGGCACAGATACGCAGTATTTT. Its translation is CASSGPSGGGTDTQYF.

The chain links TRBV2 to TRBJ1-4; D might be TRBD1 (5 bases). Germline V gives CDR1 SNHLY, CDR2 FYNNEI. This CDR3 region has 15 residues. Trimming left V 2 bases short and J 4 bases short, with 11 bases between. As DNA, the CDR3 is TGTGCCAGCAGTGAAATGCGGGGGGATAATGAAAAACTGTTTTTT. Translating gives CASSEMRGDNEKLFF.